The entry below gives a single T cell receptor beta chain sequence along with its context. The protocol was immunoSEQ multiplex PCR, while the TCRdb copy is restricted to in-frame clones and leaves out a portion. The sample shows 1.6 million or so clones, roughly 97% of them seen only once. This sample was taken from a study of shared clonotypes between healthy human individuals. V was clipped by 2 bases and J by 1 base; unmatched bases: 1. In germline, CDR1 is SQVTM, CDR2 ANQGSEA. The CDR3 totals 13 residues. The chain carries TRBV29-1 and TRBJ1-1; TRBD1 agrees at 7 bases. The sample was naive CD4+ T cells sorted from blood. Subset noted: CD45RA+ positively selected. This clonotype was sampled from a man aged 30 to 45 in good health. The CDR3: CSVERDRNTEAFF. CDR3 bases: TGCAGCGTTGAAAGGGACAGGAACACTGAAGCTTTCTTT.